The present T cell receptor beta chain was sequenced within a study of cytomegalovirus exposure and HLA in healthy donors. Whole-study findings and limits: High sensitivity and specificity were reportedly achieved when the classifier diagnosed cytomegalovirus status.

Here immunoSEQ multiplex PCR was the method, and the copy in TCRdb shows in-frame clones only, minus some. The profile shows fewer than 90,000 clones, 95% to 97% of them singletons. The ends were cut back, 2 bases at V and 0 bases at J, with 5 bases in the middle. CDR1 and CDR2 (germline): MNHEY, SVGAGI. The CDR3 runs to 14 residues. Concerning this clone: No antigen is known for it.

Material for sequencing was PBMCs. This clonotype originated in a man aged 18 to 30 in good health and CMV-seropositive. The chain employs TRBV6-5 and TRBJ1-5, with D hard to call. The CDR3 spells CASSYLNSNQPQHF. The CDR3 DNA sequence: TGTGCCAGCAGTTACCTAAATAGCAATCAGCCCCAGCATTTT.